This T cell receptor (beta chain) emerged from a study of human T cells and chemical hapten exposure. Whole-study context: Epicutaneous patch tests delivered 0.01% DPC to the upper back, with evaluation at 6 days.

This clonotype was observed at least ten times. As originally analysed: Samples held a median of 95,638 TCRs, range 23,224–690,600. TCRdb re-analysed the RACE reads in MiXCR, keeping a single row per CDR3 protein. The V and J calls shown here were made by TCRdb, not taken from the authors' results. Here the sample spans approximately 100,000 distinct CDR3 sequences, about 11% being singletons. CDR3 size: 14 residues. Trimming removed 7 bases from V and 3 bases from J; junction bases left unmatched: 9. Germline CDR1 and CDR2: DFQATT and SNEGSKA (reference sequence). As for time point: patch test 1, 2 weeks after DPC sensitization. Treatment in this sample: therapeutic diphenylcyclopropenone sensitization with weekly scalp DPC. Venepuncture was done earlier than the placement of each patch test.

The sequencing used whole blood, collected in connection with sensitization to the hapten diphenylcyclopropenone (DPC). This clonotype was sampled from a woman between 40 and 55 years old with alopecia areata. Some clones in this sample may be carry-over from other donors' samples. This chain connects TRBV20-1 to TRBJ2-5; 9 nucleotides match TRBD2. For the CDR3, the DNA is TGCAGTGTTACGGCTAGCGGGATCGAAGAGACCCAGTACTTC. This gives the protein CSVTASGIEETQYF.